The 27 T cell receptor beta chains in this list originate from one sample, sequenced in a study of T cell changes during pregnancy in multiple sclerosis. Produced via immunoSEQ multiplex PCR; TCRdb's table is partial and in-frame only. The sample records about 44,000 clones, roughly 92% being singletons. Sample: CD4+ T cells from peripheral blood mononuclear cells, taken in the first trimester of pregnancy. Receptors originate from a female donor with multiple sclerosis, enrolled in a pregnancy study.

This chain connects TRBV14 to TRBJ2-1; perhaps TRBD2 as D (6 bases). Germline V lookup: CDR1 SGHDN, CDR2 FVKESK. V was shortened by 1 base and J by 8 bases, with 18 bases between the two germline ends. The CDR3 is made up of 16 amino acids. The CDR3 bases are TGTGCCAGCAGCCAAGGTTTGGCCCTAGGGGAGGATGAGCAGTTCTTC. Its protein product is CASSQGLALGEDEQFF. The full variable domain, its missing parts supplied by reference TRBV14 and TRBJ2-1, is EAGVTQFPSHSVIEKGQTVTLRCDPISGHDNLYWYRRVMGKEIKFLLHFVKESKQDESGMPNNRFLAERTGGTYSTLKVQPAELEDSGVYFCASSQGLALGEDEQFFGPGTRLTVL.

This clone was counted once. This chain connects TRBV11-2 to TRBJ2-2, with no clear D. Germline V gene lookup returns CDR1 SGHAT and CDR2 FQNNGV. The CDR3 loop spans 14 amino acids. Trimming pared 6 bases from V and 6 bases from J, leaving 14 bases between. The CDR3 protein is CASSPVSLAGELFF. The DNA of the CDR3 is TGTGCCAGCAGTCCCGTGAGCCTAGCCGGGGAGCTGTTTTTT.

The chain employs TRBV19 and TRBJ1-5; 9 bases fit TRBD1. Germline CDR1 reads LNHDA; CDR2 reads SQIVND (reference sequence). The CDR3 consists of 17 residues. The V segment lost 11 bases and the J segment 2 bases; nucleotides outside the gene matches: 16. CDR3 protein: CACSANPGQGGNQPQHF. For the CDR3, the DNA is TGTGCCTGTTCGGCTAATCCGGGACAGGGCGGCAATCAGCCCCAGCATTTT.

The chain's CDR3 is CASSLALPTSTDTQYF. For the CDR3, the DNA is TGTGCCAGCAGCTTAGCTCTCCCGACTAGCACAGATACGCAGTATTTT. J is TRBJ2-3 and V is TRBV7-9; no reliable D call. The germline V gene encodes CDR1 SEHNR and CDR2 FQNEAQ (reference sequence). Trimming removed 0 bases at V and 0 bases at J, with 10 bases between. This CDR3 is 16 amino acids long.

This clone showed up just once. DNA for the CDR3: TGCGCCAGCAGCTTGGAACACAGGGTTAGCGCAGATACGCAGTATTTT. Protein: CASSLEHRVSADTQYF. The V call is TRBV5-1, the J call TRBJ2-3; D might be TRBD1 (6 bases). Germline loops: CDR1 SGHRS, CDR2 YFSETQ. The CDR3 has 16 residues. Trimming pared 0 bases from V and 4 bases from J, leaving 15 bases between.

Here the CDR3 DNA reads TGCGCCAGCAGCTTGACCGGGACTAGCGGCGCCTACGAGCAGTACTTC. It specifies CASSLTGTSGAYEQYF. V and J are TRBV5-1 and TRBJ2-7; 11 bases align to TRBD2. This CDR3 is 16 amino acids long. The germline V gene has CDR1 SGHRS and CDR2 YFSETQ. With 1 base clipped from V and 2 bases from J, the junction kept 5 bases outside the gene matches. Complete variable domain (other parts from reference TRBV5-1 and TRBJ2-7): KAGVTQTPRYLIKTRGQQVTLSCSPISGHRSVSWYQQTPGQGLQFLFEYFSETQRNKGNFPGRFSGRQFSNSRSEMNVSTLELGDSALYLCASSLTGTSGAYEQYFGPGTRLTVT.

This clone has only one observation. The chain joins TRBV7-9 to TRBJ2-1; TRBD2 matches at 11 bases. This CDR3 has 17 residues. Germline V lookup: CDR1 SEHNR, CDR2 FQNEAQ (reference sequence). V was pared by 5 bases and J by 4 bases, with 10 bases of the junction left unmatched. DNA for the CDR3: TGTGCCAGCAGCACGGGACTAGCGGACCGACGGTACAATGAGCAGTTCTTC. This sequence encodes CASSTGLADRRYNEQFF.

This chain uses TRBV15 with TRBJ2-1, with a tentative D call TRBD2 (5 bases). The length of the CDR3 is 16 residues. Germline lookup yields CDR1 LNHNV and CDR2 YYDKDF (reference sequence). Trimming pared 5 bases from V and 0 bases from J, leaving 14 bases between. The CDR3 sequence: CATSGSLGSSYNEQFF. The CDR3 coding sequence is TGTGCCACCAGCGGGTCACTAGGTAGCTCCTACAATGAGCAGTTCTTC.

V gene TRBV27 combines with J gene TRBJ1-1; D unclear. The CDR3 has 18 residues. V shed 6 bases and J shed 5 bases, with 28 bases lying between them. Germline V gene lookup returns CDR1 MNHEY and CDR2 SMNVEV (reference sequence). Here the CDR3 reads CASRPQRYRTRVGTEAFF. CDR3 bases: TGTGCCAGCAGACCCCAACGATACCGAACGAGGGTAGGGACTGAAGCTTTCTTT.

This sequence joins TRBV6-4 and TRBJ1-3; 7 nucleotides match TRBD1. V trimming: 3 bases; J trimming: 0 bases; junction bases outside the gene matches: 2. The CDR3 is 15 residues long. Looked up from germline, CDR1 is MRHNA and CDR2 is SNTAGT. The CDR3 DNA reads TGTGCCAGCAGTGAACAGGGGAACTCTGGAAACACCATATATTTT. This translates into CASSEQGNSGNTIYF.

The chain is built from TRBV19 and TRBJ1-3, with D unresolved. Germline V gives CDR1 LNHDA, CDR2 SQIVND (reference sequence). V gave up 8 bases and J gave up 3 bases, with 11 bases separating them. CDR3 size: 13 residues. The CDR3 protein is CASAVAGGNTIYF. The DNA of the CDR3 is TGTGCCAGTGCGGTGGCGGGTGGAAACACCATATATTTT. The full variable domain, its missing parts supplied by reference TRBV19 and TRBJ1-3, is DGGITQSPKYLFRKEGQNVTLSCEQNLNHDAMYWYRQDPGQGLRLIYYSQIVNDFQKGDIAEGYSVSREKKESFPLTVTSAQKNPTAFYLCASAVAGGNTIYFGEGSWLTVV.

The chain links TRBV11-1 to TRBJ2-3; TRBD2 matches at 13 bases. The germline CDR1 and CDR2 sequences are SGHAT and FQDESV (reference sequence). This CDR3 is 15 amino acids long. The junction had 7 bases not matched to a gene; V was cut back by 4 bases and J by 9 bases. The CDR3 reads CASSSGTSGKSTQYF. Here the CDR3 DNA reads TGTGCCAGCAGCTCCGGGACTAGCGGGAAAAGCACGCAGTATTTT. Together with reference TRBV11-1 and TRBJ2-3, the CDR3 gives the full variable domain: EAEVAQSPRYKITEKSQAVAFWCDPISGHATLYWYRQILGQGPELLVQFQDESVVDDSQLPKDRFSAERLKGVDSTLKIQPAELGDSAMYLCASSSGTSGKSTQYFGPGTRLTVL.

This chain uses TRBV2 with TRBJ1-2; TRBD1 is a possible D gene (5 bases). CDR1 and CDR2 (germline): SNHLY, FYNNEI. The V end was cut by 6 bases, the J end by 4 bases, with 15 bases between. This CDR3 is 14 amino acids long. CDR3 coding DNA: TGTGCCAGCAGAGCCTCCCAGGGAGGCTATGGCTACACCTTC. Protein: CASRASQGGYGYTF.

The rearrangement links TRBV5-1 to TRBJ2-3, with D possibly matching TRBD2 (6 bases). CDR3 size: 15 residues. Germline V lookup: CDR1 SGHRS, CDR2 YFSETQ. V dropped 0 bases and J dropped 4 bases, with 12 bases sitting between them. For the CDR3, the DNA is TGCGCCAGCAGCTTGGACGGGAGTGGTGCAGATACGCAGTATTTT. It encodes CASSLDGSGADTQYF.

The rearrangement links TRBV5-1 to TRBJ2-3; 10 nucleotides line up with TRBD2. Germline V lookup: CDR1 SGHRS, CDR2 YFSETQ. CDR3 size: 15 residues. The V and J ends lost 3 bases and 3 bases, in that order; junction bases with no gene match: 4. The CDR3 here is CASSSRTSGTDTQYF. The CDR3 nucleotides read TGCGCCAGCAGCTCGAGGACTAGCGGTACAGATACGCAGTATTTT. The variable domain in full, with the rest retrieved from reference TRBV5-1 and TRBJ2-3, is KAGVTQTPRYLIKTRGQQVTLSCSPISGHRSVSWYQQTPGQGLQFLFEYFSETQRNKGNFPGRFSGRQFSNSRSEMNVSTLELGDSALYLCASSSRTSGTDTQYFGPGTRLTVL.

The chain uses TRBV18 and TRBJ2-7; 8 bases match TRBD2. This CDR3 contains 19 residues. CDR1 and CDR2 from the germline V gene are KGHSH and LQKENI. Losses at the gene ends were 1 base for V and 1 base for J; bases not matched to a gene: 15. CDR3 residues: CASSPLEPPSGRGSYEQYF. In nucleotides, the CDR3 is TGTGCCAGCTCACCACTAGAACCCCCAAGCGGGAGAGGGTCCTACGAGCAGTACTTC.

The chain couples TRBV14 to TRBJ1-2; D ambiguous. V lost 2 bases and J lost 3, with 7 bases in between. Germline-derived CDR1 and CDR2 are SGHDN and FVKESK. This CDR3 has 13 amino acids. This CDR3 is CASSQTDHYGYTF. CDR3 coding DNA: TGTGCCAGCAGCCAAACAGATCACTATGGCTACACCTTC. Based on the CDR3 plus reference TRBV14 and TRBJ1-2, the full variable domain is EAGVTQFPSHSVIEKGQTVTLRCDPISGHDNLYWYRRVMGKEIKFLLHFVKESKQDESGMPNNRFLAERTGGTYSTLKVQPAELEDSGVYFCASSQTDHYGYTFGSGTRLTVV.

The chain joins TRBV5-1 to TRBJ1-2, with 9 bases fitting TRBD1. The CDR3 covers 14 residues. V lost 7 bases and J lost 6; bases outside the gene matches: 10. Germline CDR1 reads SGHRS; CDR2 reads YFSETQ. The CDR3 loop is CASDYRGRQHGYTF. CDR3 nucleotides: TGCGCCAGCGACTACAGGGGGCGCCAACATGGCTACACCTTC.

The V gene is TRBV5-4, the J gene TRBJ1-3; D perhaps matches TRBD1 (6 bases). Per the germline V gene, CDR1 is SGHNT and CDR2 is YYREEE (reference sequence). V was shortened by 4 bases and J by 4 bases, with 18 bases between the two germline ends. The CDR3 has 16 amino acids. The CDR3 nucleotides are TGTGCCAGCAGCCTAGCTAGCCAGGGGCAAGGAAACACCATATATTTT. The encoded protein is CASSLASQGQGNTIYF.

The V and J genes are TRBV6-6 and TRBJ1-6; 8 nucleotides line up with TRBD1. The CDR3 loop spans 14 amino acids. The junction had 4 bases not matched to a gene; V was cut back by 5 bases and J by 7 bases. Germline V CDR1 and CDR2: MNHNY, SVGAGI (reference sequence). CDR3 residues: CASSPTGENSPLHF. CDR3 coding DNA: TGTGCCAGCAGTCCGACAGGGGAAAATTCACCCCTCCACTTT.

This chain joins TRBV2 and TRBJ2-7; 11 bases agree with TRBD2. The germline CDR1 and CDR2 sequences are SNHLY and FYNNEI. With 9 bases clipped from V and 2 bases from J, the junction kept 3 bases outside the gene matches. The CDR3 extends over 13 amino acids. The CDR3 region has the DNA TGTGCCAGGTCTAGCGGGAGGACCTACGAGCAGTACTTC. Amino acids: CARSSGRTYEQYF.

This chain connects TRBV6-5 to TRBJ1-1; 10 bases are a match to TRBD1. V lost 4 bases and J lost 4; bases outside the gene matches: 9. The CDR3 runs 16 residues. Germline values: CDR1 MNHEY, CDR2 SVGAGI. CDR3 DNA: TGTGCCAGCAGTTCCGGACAGGGGGTGGCGATCACTGAAGCTTTCTTT. This encodes CASSSGQGVAITEAFF.

The chain joins TRBV9 to TRBJ2-7; TRBD2 might be the D (6 bases). V shed 0 bases and J shed 5 bases, with 18 bases lying between them. CDR1 and CDR2 (germline): SGDLS, YYNGEE. This CDR3 has 16 amino acids. The DNA for the CDR3 is TGTGCCAGCAGCGTAGGGTCCGGGAGAGGGAACCACGAGCAGTACTTC. Amino acid sequence: CASSVGSGRGNHEQYF.

The chain couples TRBV5-6 to TRBJ1-1, with 7 nucleotides matching TRBD1. The CDR3 runs 14 residues. V trimming: 2 bases; J trimming: 0 bases; junction bases outside the gene matches: 1. Looked up from germline, CDR1 is SGHDT and CDR2 is YYEEEE. CDR3 residues: CASSFGTVNTEAFF. For the CDR3, the DNA is TGTGCCAGCAGCTTCGGGACAGTGAACACTGAAGCTTTCTTT.

The chain couples TRBV6-5 to TRBJ1-1; 7 bases are shared with TRBD1. The V segment lost 7 bases and the J segment 1 base; nucleotides outside the gene matches: 9. The CDR3 totals 15 residues. CDR1 and CDR2 (germline): MNHEY, SVGAGI. The CDR3 DNA is TGTGCCAGCAAAGAACGACAGGGACGGAACACTGAAGCTTTCTTT. This translates into CASKERQGRNTEAFF.

This sequence joins TRBV27 and TRBJ2-1; 9 nucleotides align to TRBD2. V lost 7 bases, J lost 4 bases, and 17 bases stayed unmatched. The CDR3 is 18 residues long. Germline-derived CDR1 and CDR2 are MNHEY and SMNVEV (reference sequence). CDR3 region: CASTLRRGGRVLYNEQFF. The CDR3 coding sequence is TGTGCCAGCACCCTGAGGAGGGGCGGGAGGGTCCTTTACAATGAGCAGTTCTTC.

Worth noting for this clone: The missing conserved phenylalanine or tryptophan at the end of this CDR3 makes a read error likely. It is unclear where the CDR3 begins or ends on the DNA, so no DNA is shown, and the CDR3 is as TCRdb lists it. V and J are TRBV5-1 and TRBJ2-7; the table's D gene call, TRBD2, was not cross checked with the DNA. Both ends counted, the CDR3 spans 15 residues. CDR1 and CDR2 from the germline V gene are SGHRS and YFSETQ. The CDR3 loop is CASRSTLGREGLPAY.